Listed below are T cell receptor beta chains from one sample, sequenced in a study of blood T cell repertoires in COVID-19. Libraries were prepared by immunoSEQ multiplex PCR; TCRdb keeps only in-frame clonotypes and omits some of them. The sample lists over 45,000 clones; approximately 91% were seen once. Material for sequencing was peripheral blood. These receptors were obtained from a man aged 45 to 65 with acute or convalescent COVID-19. Each CDR3 is given with its conserved first and last residue. The D gene is left open where the match is weak. A row's size may be missing; if present it is once, few, many or a size class.

j_call clone_size v_call d_call cdr3_nt cdr3_aa
TRBJ2-7 . TRBV28 . TGTGCCAGCAGTGTACGGGGTATCTCCTACGAGCAGTACTTC CASSVRGISYEQYF
TRBJ2-5 . TRBV29-1 . TGCAGCGTTGAAGGGCCGGGATCCCAGTACTTC CSVEGPGSQYF
TRBJ1-1 . TRBV11-2 TRBD1 TGTGCCAGCAGCCACGGACAGGGAGCAGCTTTCTTT CASSHGQGAAFF
TRBJ2-3 . TRBV10-3 . TGTGCCATCAGTGAGTCGGTAGTGCGGTTAGATACGCAGTATTTT CAISESVVRLDTQYF
TRBJ1-6 . TRBV5-1 TRBD1 TGCGCCAGCAGCTTGGGGGACAGCTTTAATTCACCCCTCCACTTT CASSLGDSFNSPLHF
TRBJ1-1 few TRBV9 TRBD1 TGTGCCAGCAGCGTAAAACCAGGGGGGCCTGAAGCTTTCTTT CASSVKPGGPEAFF
TRBJ1-4 . TRBV28 . TGTGCCAGCAGCCTGACTAGGCCAAATGAAAAACTGTTTTTT CASSLTRPNEKLFF
TRBJ1-1 . TRBV5-5 . TGTGCCAGCAGGCCTTGGGGGGAGACTGAAGCTTTCTTT CASRPWGETEAFF
TRBJ1-1 . TRBV29-1 . TGCAGCGTTGAAGGGGAGGAGGGGAGGAATACTGAAGCTTTCTTT CSVEGEEGRNTEAFF
TRBJ2-7 . TRBV19 . TGTGCCAGTAGTATGGGTGGGCAGTCCCACGAGCAGTACTTC CASSMGGQSHEQYF
TRBJ2-2 . TRBV24-1 TRBD1 TGTGCCACCAGTCAGCCGGGACAGGGGCCCTCGCGAGGCACCGGGGAGCTGTTTTTT CATSQPGQGPSRGTGELFF
TRBJ2-7 . TRBV19 . TGTGCCAGTACCCCCGACGGACTTCATCCCATGGACTTC CASTPDGLHPMDF
TRBJ2-3 . TRBV7-2 TRBD2 TGTGCCAGCAGCCGTGGACTAGCGGGAGCTGTCGCAGATACGCAGTATTTT CASSRGLAGAVADTQYF
TRBJ2-7 . TRBV27 TRBD2 TGTGCCAGCTCCCGGACTAGCTTTCGCTACGAGCAGTACTTC CASSRTSFRYEQYF
TRBJ2-7 . TRBV29-1 . TGCAGCGTTGAAGGGACATACTACGAGCAGTACTTC CSVEGTYYEQYF
TRBJ1-3 . TRBV27 . TGTGCCAGCAGTGTCAGGGGCTCTGGAAACACCATATATTTT CASSVRGSGNTIYF
TRBJ2-7 . TRBV10-3 TRBD1 TGTGCCATCAGTGAAGTGGGACAGGGGATGTACGAGCAGTACTTC CAISEVGQGMYEQYF
TRBJ1-1 . TRBV2 TRBD1 TGTGCCAGCAGTGAAAACAGGGGCTACACTGAAGCTTTCTTT CASSENRGYTEAFF
TRBJ1-4 . TRBV4-2 TRBD1 TGTGCCAGCAGCCCTACCTCGACAGGGGTCGGTAATGAAAAACTGTTTTTT CASSPTSTGVGNEKLFF
TRBJ2-4 once TRBV7-2 . TGTGCCAGCAGCCGAGTTGGCATTCAGTACTTC CASSRVGIQYF
TRBJ2-2 . TRBV24-1 TRBD1 TGTGCCACCAGTGACCGGCGCAGACAGGGGGCGGTCGGGGAGCTGTTTTTT CATSDRRRQGAVGELFF
TRBJ2-2 . TRBV19 . TGTGCCAGTAGTATCTCCGGGGGCACCGGGGAGCTGTTTTTT CASSISGGTGELFF
TRBJ2-5 . TRBV5-1 TRBD1 TGCGCCAGCAGCACTAGAGACAGGGGGATCGGAGAGACCCAGTACTTC CASSTRDRGIGETQYF
TRBJ1-1 few TRBV11-1 . TGTGCCAGCAGCTATCGACTCCGGAACACTGAAGCTTTCTTT CASSYRLRNTEAFF
TRBJ1-4 . TRBV12-5 . TGTGCTAGTGGTTTGGTTCTGGGGCGAACTAATGAAAAACTGTTTTTT CASGLVLGRTNEKLFF
TRBJ1-2 . TRBV5-5 TRBD1 TGTGCCAGCAGCTTGTTGACTTTTGGACAGGGGGTTGGCTACACCTTC CASSLLTFGQGVGYTF
TRBJ2-3 . TRBV18 TRBD2 TGTGCCAGCTCACCGGTGTACGCGGCGGGAGTAGGGAGCACAGATACGCAGTATTTT CASSPVYAAGVGSTDTQYF
TRBJ2-7 . TRBV6-5 TRBD1 TGTGCCAGCAGACGCCTGACAGGGACCCCCTACGAGCAGTACTTC CASRRLTGTPYEQYF
TRBJ1-1 . TRBV7-2 TRBD1 TGTGCCAGCAGCTCCGACAGGGCATTCGAAGCTTTCTTT CASSSDRAFEAFF
TRBJ2-2 . TRBV11-2 . TGTGCCAGCAGCGATTATCCCGGGACATTCGACGGGGAGCTGTTTTTT CASSDYPGTFDGELFF
TRBJ1-1 . TRBV30 . TGTGCCTGGAGTGCGACAGGGAACACTGAAGCTTTCTTT CAWSATGNTEAFF
TRBJ1-1 . TRBV29-1 . TGCAGCGCGAGTCGGGACAAGAACACTGAAGCTTTCTTT CSASRDKNTEAFF
TRBJ1-6 . TRBV19 . TGTGCCAGTAGCTCAGGGCAATGGGATTCACCCCTCCACTTT CASSSGQWDSPLHF
TRBJ2-4 once TRBV5-1 . TGCGCCAGTGATAAAGGGGATGGCATTCAGTACTTC CASDKGDGIQYF
TRBJ2-7 once TRBV12-5 . TGTGCTAGTTCCGTGTTAGATGGTACCTACGAGCAGTACTTC CASSVLDGTYEQYF